Below, 18 T cell receptor beta chains from the same sample are listed, as sequenced in a study of T cell responses to AZD1222 COVID-19 vaccine. Libraries were prepared by immunoSEQ multiplex PCR; TCRdb keeps only in-frame clonotypes and omits some of them. Of 120,000 or so clones in the sample, 92% were seen once. Sequenced here: peripheral blood, sampled on day 0 of AZD1222 vaccination. Receptors were obtained from an adult in good health.

The V call is TRBV9, the J call TRBJ2-1; 15 bases map to TRBD2. The CDR3 consists of 18 residues. The junction had 7 bases not matched to a gene; V was cut back by 4 bases and J by 2 bases. The germline V gene has CDR1 SGDLS and CDR2 YYNGEE. The CDR3: CASSPGTSGGFTYNEQFF. Written as DNA, the CDR3 is TGTGCCAGCAGCCCCGGGACTAGCGGGGGGTTCACCTACAATGAGCAGTTCTTC. The whole variable domain, filled in from reference TRBV9 and TRBJ2-1, reads DSGVTQTPKHLITATGQRVTLRCSPRSGDLSVYWYQQSLDQGLQFLIQYYNGEERAKGNILERFSAQQFPDLHSELNLSSLELGDSALYFCASSPGTSGGFTYNEQFFGPGTRLTVL.

The genes are TRBV19 and TRBJ1-1; 7 nucleotides agree with TRBD1. V lost 2 bases to trimming and J lost 5 bases; unmatched junction nucleotides: 8. Germline V gene sequence: CDR1 LNHDA, CDR2 SQIVND (reference sequence). This CDR3 spans 15 amino acids. The CDR3 loop is CASSIRRQGGTEAFF. CDR3 bases: TGTGCCAGTAGTATAAGGAGACAGGGAGGAACTGAAGCTTTCTTT.

This clone was observed once. The chain employs TRBV24-1 and TRBJ1-2; no reliable D call. Per germline, CDR1 KGHDR and CDR2 SFDVKD. Trimming left V 4 bases short and J 6 bases short, with 14 bases between. The CDR3 sequence is 14 residues long. The CDR3 region has the DNA TGTGCCACCAGTGACTCAGGAGACTACGATGGCTACACCTTC. Amino acids: CATSDSGDYDGYTF.

This clone was detected once. The V gene is TRBV30, the J gene TRBJ1-1; D call uncertain. V lost 5 bases and J lost 0, with 7 bases in between. Per the germline V gene, CDR1 is GTSNPN and CDR2 is SVGIG (reference sequence). The CDR3 loop spans 12 amino acids. Written as DNA, the CDR3 is TGTGCCTGGGGAACACTGAACACTGAAGCTTTCTTT. This gives the protein CAWGTLNTEAFF.

J is TRBJ2-7 and V is TRBV4-1, with 13 bases identical to TRBD2. The CDR3 runs 16 residues. Germline assignment: CDR1 MGHRA and CDR2 YSYEKL. V trimming: 4 bases; J trimming: 3 bases; junction bases outside the gene matches: 6. CDR3 amino acids: CASSRLGLAGVYEQYF. The CDR3 region has the DNA TGCGCCAGCAGCCGCCTCGGACTAGCGGGGGTCTACGAGCAGTACTTC.

The chain recombines TRBV11-3 with TRBJ1-1; D is unresolved. CDR3 length: 14 residues. Germline loops: CDR1 SGHNT, CDR2 YENEEA. The germline V and J ends were trimmed by 2 bases and 3 bases, with 10 bases remaining between them. The CDR3, as DNA: TGTGCCAGCAGCTTATCCCCCAGCCACACTGAAGCTTTCTTT. It specifies CASSLSPSHTEAFF.

The chain carries TRBV5-6 and TRBJ1-4, with TRBD1 as a possible D gene (6 bases). CDR3 length: 14 residues. Trimming shortened V by 5 bases and J by 6 bases, and 14 bases separated the two germline ends. Germline CDR1 is SGHDT and CDR2 is YYEEEE. The CDR3 nucleotides are TGTGCCAGCAGTCTGCCAGGGGCGGATGAAAAACTGTTTTTT. It codes for CASSLPGADEKLFF.

The chain links TRBV7-3 to TRBJ2-1, with TRBD2 identical over 14 bases. CDR3 length: 15 amino acids. Trimming removed 4 bases from V and 10 bases from J; junction bases left unmatched: 6. The germline CDR1 and CDR2 sequences are SGHTA and FQGTGA. CDR3 residues: CASSSGTSGSREQFF. In nucleotides, the CDR3 is TGTGCCAGCAGCTCCGGGACTAGCGGGAGTCGGGAGCAGTTCTTC.

Comments on this clone: Distinct nucleotide sequences in the sample also encode this CDR3. The chain combines TRBV7-2 with TRBJ2-5; D is unclear. CDR1 and CDR2 from the germline V gene are SGHTA and FQGNSA. The CDR3 spans 11 residues. V was cut by 5 bases and J by 1 base, with 2 bases left in between. Here the CDR3 reads CASSLQETQYF. For the CDR3, the DNA is TGTGCCAGCAGCCTCCAAGAGACCCAGTACTTC.

This clone is a singleton in its sample. This sequence joins TRBV7-2 and TRBJ2-2; 11 nucleotides agree with TRBD2. Losses at the gene ends were 11 bases for V and 1 base for J; bases not matched to a gene: 9. The CDR3 extends over 16 amino acids. Germline values: CDR1 SGHTA, CDR2 FQGNSA. DNA of the CDR3: TGTGCCCTAAGCGGGCTAGCGGGAGGGAACACCGGGGAGCTGTTTTTT. This encodes CALSGLAGGNTGELFF.

The V call is TRBV19, the J call TRBJ2-2, with D unresolved. V was cut by 7 bases and J by 6 bases, with 15 bases left in between. Germline lookup yields CDR1 LNHDA and CDR2 SQIVND (reference sequence). The length of the CDR3 is 14 residues. The CDR3 is CASILDPGAGELFF. In DNA form, the CDR3 reads TGTGCCAGTATTTTGGATCCGGGCGCCGGGGAGCTGTTTTTT.

This chain uses TRBV10-3 with TRBJ1-3, with TRBD1 as a possible D gene (6 bases). The CDR3 sequence is 14 residues long. The ends were cut back, 6 bases at V and 0 bases at J, with 9 bases in the middle. CDR1 and CDR2 from the germline V gene are ENHRY and SYGVKD. The CDR3 here is CAIRRTASGNTIYF. CDR3 coding DNA: TGTGCCATCAGGAGGACAGCCTCTGGAAACACCATATATTTT.

This clone was detected once. The chain recombines TRBV30 with TRBJ2-1; D tentatively fits TRBD1 or TRBD2 (7 bases each). In germline, CDR1 is GTSNPN, CDR2 SVGIG (reference sequence). The CDR3 consists of 16 residues. The germline V and J ends were trimmed by 1 base and 4 bases, with 17 bases remaining between them. CDR3 sequence reads: CAWSDRGGGVYNEQFF. CDR3 bases: TGTGCCTGGAGTGACAGGGGCGGGGGCGTTTACAATGAGCAGTTCTTC.

The chain uses TRBV18 and TRBJ1-1; D perhaps matches TRBD1 (5 bases). V dropped 6 bases and J dropped 1 base, with 15 bases sitting between them. The CDR3 has 15 residues. CDR1 KGHSH and CDR2 LQKENI come from the germline V gene. CDR3 in DNA: TGTGCCAGCTCTCCCAGGCAGGGCCCGAACACTGAAGCTTTCTTT. Translating it yields CASSPRQGPNTEAFF.

The rearrangement links TRBV27 to TRBJ2-3; 11 bases map to TRBD2. CDR1 and CDR2 from the germline V gene are MNHEY and SMNVEV (reference sequence). Losses at the gene ends were 1 base for V and 5 bases for J; bases not matched to a gene: 2. CDR3 size: 15 residues. CDR3 nucleotide sequence: TGTGCCAGCAGTTTATTTAGCGGGGGGGGAGATACGCAGTATTTT. Protein product: CASSLFSGGGDTQYF.

V is TRBV18 and J is TRBJ2-3; D is unclear. V was pared by 3 bases and J by 1 base, with 8 bases between. Germline CDR1 is KGHSH and CDR2 is LQKENI. This CDR3 has 14 amino acids. CDR3 residues: CASSPGSRTDTQYF. CDR3 sequence (DNA): TGTGCCAGCTCACCTGGTTCTCGCACAGATACGCAGTATTTT.

The CDR3 region is CASSLGLSYEQYV. Here the CDR3 DNA reads TGTGCCAGCAGCTTAGGTCTATCCTACGAGCAGTACGTC. This sequence joins TRBV7-9 and TRBJ2-7, with D uncertain. The CDR3 extends over 13 amino acids. Germline lookup yields CDR1 SEHNR and CDR2 FQNEAQ (reference sequence). V shed 1 base and J shed 1 base, with 5 bases lying between them.

V is TRBV19 and J is TRBJ1-5; D may be TRBD1 (5 bases). The CDR3 runs 15 residues. The germline gives CDR1 LNHDA, CDR2 SQIVND (reference sequence). Trimming left V 0 bases short and J 6 bases short, with 12 bases between. The CDR3 DNA sequence: TGTGCCAGTAGTATAGACGGCAGGGTAGGTCAGCCCCAGCATTTT. Encoded protein: CASSIDGRVGQPQHF.